This T cell receptor beta chain was identified during a study of early T cells in non-severe SARS-CoV-2 infection. The overall study: The sequenced material was bulk RNA from unsorted whole blood, and its chains were unpaired.

Study-level results: Clonotype matching in VDJdb favored anti-spike CD8 responses and did not capture private and CD4 specificities.

Concerning this clonotype itself: The target antigen is unknown.

The protocol attached unique molecular identifiers to individual cDNA molecules. TCRdb reprocessed the 5' RACE reads via MiXCR and lists one record per CDR3 protein. The sample consists of about 87,000 distinct CDR3 sequences, about 15% of them appearing once. This CDR3 is built from 14 residues. The ends were cut back, 6 bases at V and 1 base at J, with 13 bases in the middle. The sample consisted of whole blood. The chain carries TRBV12-3 or TRBV12-4 and TRBJ2-7, with D unresolved. The clonotype was recovered from an adult who was a healthcare worker with PCR-confirmed SARS-CoV-2 infection or an uninfected control (not recorded which). The CDR3 DNA reads TGTGCCAGCAGCCTTGACACGATTTCCTACGAGCAGTACTTC. It codes for CASSLDTISYEQYF.